This T cell receptor (beta chain) was sequenced for a study of OX40 agonist ivuxolimab in advanced cancers. The method was immunoSEQ multiplex PCR; TCRdb's version includes in-frame clones alone and lacks a portion of them. The top ten clones hold approximately 0.3% of a sample with about 90,000 clones, more than 75% of them seen once. Trimming cost V 9 bases and J 1 base, with 12 bases left between them. Germline-derived CDR1 and CDR2 are MDHEN and SYDVKM. CDR3 length: 13 amino acids. The clonotype comes from an adult with an advanced solid tumor such as melanoma, head and neck, liver or kidney cancer. The source was CD4+ or CD8+ T cells sorted from blood, collected in a trial of the OX40 agonist ivuxolimab. The chain recombines TRBV28 with TRBJ1-1; no definite D call. In DNA, the CDR3 is TGTGCCAGGACTGTCCCAGGGAACACTGAAGCTTTCTTT. It translates to CARTVPGNTEAFF.